This TCR beta chain was captured in a study of response to subunit inactivated influenza vaccine (dated 2018 in TCRdb). About the investigation overall: The study used deep quantitative T cell receptor repertoire profiling to track responses to a trivalent subunit inactivated influenza vaccine. What the authors observed across the whole study: The authors proposed that each seasonal influenza vaccination may bring in only a limited number of new T cells.

Library generation was performed with RT-PCR. The instrument was an Illumina HiSeq 2500. TCRdb trimmed the raw reads at Q25, called clones with MiXCR and kept productive beta chains. CDR3 protein duplicates are merged, each entry listing the most common genes and DNA. The sample table records 550,000 to 800,000 distinct CDR3 sequences; 15% to 19% of these occur just once. The leading ten clones occupy 11% of the sample. The germline V gene provides CDR1 SGHTA and CDR2 FQGNSA. V has 1 base trimmed and J has 2 bases trimmed; junction bases matching no gene number 4. The CDR3 covers 16 residues, taking in both the cysteine and the phenylalanine. The retained sequence is limited to the CDR3, 48 bases, with the frame set at the first base. Remarks on this clonotype: Its antigen has not been determined. There are no base qualities to consult, and no much larger clone falls within one base.

The source of this sequence is a man aged 45 to 65 who received an inactivated influenza vaccine. Donor details come from another sample of the same person, matched by shared clones. The rearrangement combines TRBV7-2 with TRBJ2-1, with 8 bases matching TRBD2. The sample here was PBMCs from blood, taken roughly 13 days after vaccination. The DNA reads as follows: TGTGCCAGCAGCTTAGACAGCGGGGGTACCTACAATGAGCAGTTCTTC. Its protein is CASSLDSGGTYNEQFF.